This T cell receptor beta chain was sequenced for a study of T cells in Graves' hyperthyroidism and ophthalmopathy. Any patient presenting with uncontrolled infection, other autoimmune disease, pregnancy or lactation was left out. Diagnostic assessment was based on clinical symptoms, serum thyroxine and TRAb, thyroid ultrasound and orbital computed tomography. Amplification yielded TCR beta CDR3 regions, with RNA transcripts as the source. First-round RT-PCR with HTBI primers amplified the TCR CDR3 region. TCRdb redid the calling of the multiplex PCR reads with MiXCR, one entry per CDR3 protein. The sample holds about 700,000 distinct CDR3 sequences; about 45% are singletons and the top ten take under 8.5%. Points from the study as a whole: Expanded thyroid clonotypes (above 0.001) were mostly also found in blood. Before onset, ophthalmopathy was predicted by the model a median roughly 6.8 months earlier.

In the case of this clonotype: Its antigen remains unidentified.

This CDR3 is 17 amino acids long. The V end lost 4 bases, the J end lost 0 bases, and 17 bases lay between the germline ends. Germline V gene data show CDR1 as SGDLS and CDR2 as YYNGEE. The V and J genes are TRBV9 and TRBJ1-3, with D possibly TRBD1 on 5 matching bases. This receptor was identified in an adult man with Graves' disease, either hyperthyroidism or ophthalmopathy (not recorded which). The sample consisted of peripheral blood or thyroid tissue (not recorded which). The CDR3 spells CASSLGPGPLSGNTIYF. The CDR3 DNA reads TGTGCCAGCAGCTTGGGGCCGGGCCCCCTCTCTGGAAACACCATATATTTT.